The 10 T cell receptor beta chains below were found in one sample sequenced in a study of vaccination effects on CD4 cells after COVID-19. No antigen is known for these receptors. Data came from immunoSEQ multiplex PCR; TCRdb stores just in-frame clones and leaves some out. The sample shows under 50,000 clones, 70% to 75% of them seen only once. Scientists isolated CD4+ T cells after an approximately 10-day culture period ended. This sample comprised CD4+ T cells from PBMCs cultured without peptide, obtained before COVID-19 vaccination. The source of these receptors is a human donor who had a prior SARS-CoV-2 infection.

The rearrangement joins TRBV5-6 to TRBJ2-1; no firm D call. Germline-derived CDR1 and CDR2 are SGHDT and YYEEEE. The V end was cut by 4 bases, the J end by 0 bases, with 11 bases between. The CDR3 loop spans 15 amino acids. CDR3 amino acids: CASSPTPASYNEQFF. The CDR3 region has the DNA TGTGCCAGCAGCCCAACTCCCGCCTCCTACAATGAGCAGTTCTTC. Based on the CDR3 plus reference TRBV5-6 and TRBJ2-1, the full variable domain is DAGVTQSPTHLIKTRGQQVTLRCSPKSGHDTVSWYQQALGQGPQFIFQYYEEEERQRGNFPDRFSGHQFPNYSSELNVNALLLGDSALYLCASSPTPASYNEQFFGPGTRLTVL.

The chain couples TRBV27 to TRBJ1-1, with a weak D call TRBD1 (6 bases). The CDR3 is 15 residues long. Trimming shortened V by 4 bases and J by 3 bases, and 15 bases separated the two germline ends. Germline CDR1 reads MNHEY; CDR2 reads SMNVEV (reference sequence). CDR3 protein: CASSWGANRDTEAFF. The CDR3 coding sequence is TGTGCCAGCAGTTGGGGGGCCAACAGGGACACTGAAGCTTTCTTT.

The rearrangement uses TRBV3-1 (or the pseudogene TRBV3-2) and TRBJ1-6, with D unclear. The V end was cut by 1 base, the J end by 0 bases, with 1 base between. The CDR3 consists of 14 residues. Germline V CDR1 and CDR2: LGHDT, YNNKEL (reference sequence). The CDR3 is CASSQGSYNSPLHF. The CDR3 DNA follows: TGTGCCAGCAGCCAAGGCTCCTATAATTCACCCCTCCACTTT.

The chain joins TRBV18 to TRBJ1-3; 10 nucleotides match TRBD1. This CDR3 has 15 residues. The germline gives CDR1 KGHSH, CDR2 LQKENI. The V and J ends lost 4 bases and 8 bases, in that order; junction bases with no gene match: 8. CDR3 DNA: TGTGCCAGCTCACAAGACAGGGGGCGTGTGGACACCATATATTTT. Encoded protein: CASSQDRGRVDTIYF.

V usage is TRBV6-6 and J usage is TRBJ2-1; 10 bases are a match to TRBD2. Per the germline V gene, CDR1 is MNHNY and CDR2 is SVGAGI (reference sequence). The junction had 5 bases not matched to a gene; V was cut back by 5 bases and J by 4 bases. The CDR3 totals 15 residues. CDR3 sequence: CASSDLAGVYNEQFF. CDR3 sequence (DNA): TGTGCCAGCAGTGACCTAGCGGGAGTTTACAATGAGCAGTTCTTC.

This clone was observed once. This chain joins TRBV18 and TRBJ1-2; 9 bases map to TRBD1. This CDR3 comprises 14 residues. After removal of 2 bases from V and 5 bases from J, the junction contained 3 bases not matched to a gene. Germline V gene lookup returns CDR1 KGHSH and CDR2 LQKENI. CDR3 amino acids: CASSPYRGRYGYTF. CDR3 DNA: TGTGCCAGCTCACCATACAGGGGGCGGTATGGCTACACCTTC. The full variable domain, completed using reference TRBV18 and TRBJ1-2, is NAGVMQNPRHLVRRRGQEARLRCSPMKGHSHVYWYRQLPEEGLKFMVYLQKENIIDESGMPKERFSAEFPKEGPSILRIQQVVRGDSAAYFCASSPYRGRYGYTFGSGTRLTVV.

The V call is TRBV29-1, the J call TRBJ2-5; perhaps TRBD2 as D (5 bases). Per germline, CDR1 SQVTM and CDR2 ANQGSEA. The CDR3 consists of 12 residues. V shed 2 bases and J shed 2 bases, with 6 bases lying between them. The CDR3 is CSVETGQETQYF. CDR3 coding DNA: TGCAGCGTTGAAACGGGACAAGAGACCCAGTACTTC.

This clone was picked up a small number of times. The V and J genes are TRBV2 and TRBJ1-4, with D perhaps TRBD1 (6 bases). Trimming left V 3 bases short and J 7 bases short, with 12 bases between. The germline gives CDR1 SNHLY, CDR2 FYNNEI. This CDR3 contains 14 residues. The CDR3 DNA reads TGTGCCAGCAGTGACCGGACAGCGGGTGAAAAACTGTTTTTT. This gives the protein CASSDRTAGEKLFF.

The CDR3 is CASSPLDPGTDTQYF. The CDR3 coding sequence is TGTGCCAGCAGCCCGCTGGACCCAGGCACAGATACGCAGTATTTT. V usage is TRBV3-1 (or the pseudogene TRBV3-2) and J usage is TRBJ2-3, with D unresolved. V was shortened by 4 bases and J by 1 base, with 12 bases between the two germline ends. Germline V gene sequence: CDR1 LGHDT, CDR2 YNNKEL (reference sequence). This CDR3 is 15 amino acids long.

This clone was seen a few times. V and J are TRBV4-1 and TRBJ2-7, with 13 bases aligning to TRBD2. The J segment lost 4 bases and the V segment lost 0 bases, leaving 12 bases of the junction unmatched. Looked up from germline, CDR1 is MGHRA and CDR2 is YSYEKL. The CDR3 covers 19 residues. CDR3: CASSQDYRVGLAGVYEQYF. The CDR3 nucleotides are TGCGCCAGCAGCCAAGATTATAGGGTCGGACTAGCGGGAGTATACGAGCAGTACTTC.